One sample yielded the 25 T cell receptor beta chains listed below, sequenced in a study of T cell responses to AZD1222 COVID-19 vaccine (dated by TCRdb to the early 2020s). Libraries came from the immunoSEQ multiplex PCR assay. This is the immuneACCESS table as TCRdb keeps it, with only in-frame sequences that have V and J called. A part of the clones is gone; compared with another copy, unresolved V genes explain less than half, and the rest is unexplained. This sample holds roughly 83,000 clones; 86% were observed only once. Of the sample, over 8% falls within the top ten clones. The time point label, read with the paper, signifies: baseline before first vaccination. Material: peripheral blood, obtained on day 0 of AZD1222 vaccination. The receptors originated from an adult in good health.

The sample holds a few counts of this clone. This chain connects TRBV5-6 to TRBJ1-2; D unresolved. V was shortened by 3 bases and J by 8 bases, with 11 bases between the two germline ends. The CDR3 covers 12 residues. The germline V gene encodes CDR1 SGHDT and CDR2 YYEEEE. CDR3 nucleotide sequence: TGTGCCAGCAGCTCGGGAGGAAGGGGCTACACCTTC. Translated: CASSSGGRGYTF.

The chain links TRBV6-5 to TRBJ2-1; 9 bases align to TRBD1. The CDR3 is 15 amino acids. Germline V gene data show CDR1 as MNHEY and CDR2 as SVGAGI. J gave up 7 bases and V 6 bases, and 10 bases lay outside the gene matches. The CDR3: CASSTRDRVLNEQFF. The CDR3 nucleotides are TGTGCCAGCAGCACCCGGGACAGGGTTTTGAATGAGCAGTTCTTC.

The CDR3 nucleotides are TGTGCCAGCAGTGAAGCCGGCAGGCCGGGCTATGGCTACACCTTC. This gives the protein CASSEAGRPGYGYTF. The chain couples TRBV2 to TRBJ1-2; no clear D. V was shortened by 0 bases and J by 4 bases, with 12 bases between the two germline ends. The CDR3 has 15 amino acids. Germline-derived CDR1 and CDR2 are SNHLY and FYNNEI.

The chain combines TRBV4-3 with TRBJ2-3; D may be TRBD1 (5 bases). Germline CDR1 LGHNA, CDR2 YSLEER. Trimming took off 0 bases at V and 6 bases at J, with 16 bases between the two ends. This CDR3 is built from 16 residues. The CDR3 loop reads CASSQDTGLGIDTQYF. The CDR3 region has the DNA TGCGCCAGCAGCCAAGATACAGGTCTGGGGATCGATACGCAGTATTTT.

J is TRBJ1-5 and V is TRBV27; tentative D call: TRBD1 (5 bases). The CDR3 loop spans 13 amino acids. V lost 3 bases and J lost 6, with 9 bases in between. CDR1 MNHEY and CDR2 SMNVEV come from the germline V gene (reference sequence). The CDR3 sequence is CASSLGLIQPQHF. In DNA form, the CDR3 reads TGTGCCAGCAGTTTGGGGCTCATTCAGCCCCAGCATTTT.

This chain connects TRBV7-3 to TRBJ2-7; 7 bases fit TRBD1. Germline V gives CDR1 SGHTA, CDR2 FQGTGA. The length of the CDR3 is 13 residues. V was pared by 5 bases and J by 6 bases, with 7 bases of the junction left unmatched. CDR3 DNA: TGTGCCAGCAGCCCTGGCTCAGGGGGCGAGCAGTACTTC. It yields the protein CASSPGSGGEQYF.

The rearrangement uses TRBV18 and TRBJ2-7; D is uncertain. CDR1 KGHSH and CDR2 LQKENI come from the germline V gene. Trimming removed 3 bases from V and 5 bases from J, with 8 bases in between. This CDR3 spans 12 amino acids. The CDR3 sequence is CASSPNRNEQYF. The CDR3 coding sequence is TGTGCCAGCTCACCGAATCGGAACGAGCAGTACTTC.

The rearrangement uses TRBV27 and TRBJ1-3; D not resolved. This CDR3 region has 11 residues. V was clipped by 7 bases and J by 4 bases, with 5 bases between them. Looked up from germline, CDR1 is MNHEY and CDR2 is SMNVEV (reference sequence). In nucleotides, the CDR3 is TGTGCCAGCAAAACCGGAAACACCATATATTTT. Protein sequence: CASKTGNTIYF.

This rearrangement joins TRBV5-1 to TRBJ2-3; D remains unclear. V lost 1 base to trimming and J lost 2 bases, with 11 bases between them. The germline V gene has CDR1 SGHRS and CDR2 YFSETQ. The CDR3 extends over 15 amino acids. Here the CDR3 DNA reads TGCGCCAGCAGCTTGCCCGATACTACCACAGATACGCAGTATTTT. This sequence encodes CASSLPDTTTDTQYF.

This clone has only a few counts. This sequence joins TRBV6-2 or TRBV6-3 and TRBJ1-1; D perhaps matches TRBD1 (5 bases). Germline values: CDR1 MNHEY, CDR2 SVGEGT. CDR3 length equals 14 residues. V lost 2 bases, J lost 1 base, and 8 bases lay in between. CDR3 amino acids: CASSYQGSNTEAFF. For the CDR3, the DNA is TGTGCCAGCAGTTACCAGGGTTCGAACACTGAAGCTTTCTTT.

This rearrangement joins TRBV30 to TRBJ1-1; 8 bases are shared with TRBD1. Trimming removed 5 bases from V and 4 bases from J; junction bases left unmatched: 6. The CDR3 extends over 13 amino acids. Looked up from germline, CDR1 is GTSNPN and CDR2 is SVGIG (reference sequence). The CDR3 region is CAWSGQGGTEAFF. DNA for the CDR3: TGTGCCTGGTCCGGACAGGGAGGCACTGAAGCTTTCTTT.

The count of this clone is one. The chain uses TRBV5-4 and TRBJ2-7; D is possibly TRBD2 (7 bases). The CDR3 consists of 15 residues. Trimming stripped 1 base from V and 2 bases from J, with 13 bases between. Germline lookup yields CDR1 SGHNT and CDR2 YYREEE (reference sequence). Written as DNA, the CDR3 is TGTGCCAGCAGCTTGAAGGGGGGGCAACCCTACGAGCAGTACTTC. Its translation: CASSLKGGQPYEQYF.

The chain couples TRBV7-3 to TRBJ2-2; 7 positions agree with TRBD2. CDR3 size: 14 residues. CDR1 and CDR2 (germline): SGHTA, FQGTGA. V gave up 5 bases and J gave up 6 bases; unmatched junction bases: 6. The CDR3 spells CASSPLAAAGELFF. The DNA for the CDR3 is TGTGCCAGCAGCCCGCTAGCGGCGGCCGGGGAGCTGTTTTTT. The variable domain in full, with the rest retrieved from reference TRBV7-3 and TRBJ2-2, is GAGVSQTPSNKVTEKGKYVELRCDPISGHTALYWYRQSLGQGPEFLIYFQGTGAADDSGLPNDRFFAVRPEGSVSTLKIQRTERGDSAVYLCASSPLAAAGELFFGEGSRLTVL.

To note about this clone: Sequence at one end of the junction differs from germline and may be a read error. The chain carries TRBV18 and TRBJ1-2; TRBD1 matches 10 bases. Germline V CDR1 and CDR2: KGHSH, LQKENI. This CDR3 is 12 amino acids long. The CDR3 DNA reads as TGTGCCAGCTCGAACCGGGACAGGGGCTCCACCTTC. This sequence encodes CASSNRDRGSTF.

CDR3 in DNA: TGTGCCAGTAGCTCCCACTCCTACGAGCAGTACTTC. It yields the protein CASSSHSYEQYF. The rearrangement uses TRBV19 and TRBJ2-7; D remains unclear. The CDR3 runs 12 residues. Per germline, CDR1 LNHDA and CDR2 SQIVND (reference sequence). V lost 6 bases and J lost 0, with 6 bases in between. The entire variable domain, with the rest obtained from reference TRBV19 and TRBJ2-7, is as follows: DGGITQSPKYLFRKEGQNVTLSCEQNLNHDAMYWYRQDPGQGLRLIYYSQIVNDFQKGDIAEGYSVSREKKESFPLTVTSAQKNPTAFYLCASSSHSYEQYFGPGTRLTVT.

This clone was seen a handful of times. The chain uses TRBV18 and TRBJ1-1; D gene unclear. Trimming took off 1 base at V and 6 bases at J, with 6 bases between the two ends. CDR1 KGHSH and CDR2 LQKENI come from the germline V gene. There are 12 residues in the CDR3. The DNA of the CDR3 is TGTGCCAGCTCACCACGTCTCGCTGAAGCTTTCTTT. Translating it yields CASSPRLAEAFF.

This chain uses TRBV28 with TRBJ2-2; no reliable D call. Germline CDR1 and CDR2: MDHEN and SYDVKM. V was cut by 3 bases and J by 9 bases, with 8 bases left in between. The CDR3 is made up of 12 amino acids. Here the CDR3 reads CASSFPPRELFF. The DNA for the CDR3 is TGTGCCAGCAGTTTTCCCCCTCGGGAGCTGTTTTTT.

This clone was seen once. The V and J genes are TRBV4-1 and TRBJ1-2; D may be TRBD1 (5 bases). The V gene's germline CDR1 is MGHRA and CDR2 YSYEKL. The CDR3 extends over 15 amino acids. The germline V and J ends were trimmed by 0 bases and 2 bases, with 10 bases remaining between them. The CDR3 loop is CASSQESPGNYGYTF. In nucleotides, the CDR3 is TGCGCCAGCAGCCAAGAAAGCCCAGGGAACTATGGCTACACCTTC.

The chain couples TRBV7-2 to TRBJ1-2; tentatively, D is TRBD1 (5 bases). Germline-derived CDR1 and CDR2 are SGHTA and FQGNSA. The CDR3 covers 13 residues. Trimming took 1 base from V and 8 from J, leaving 11 bases between them. Here the CDR3 reads CASSLGGGDGYTF. The CDR3 DNA is TGTGCCAGCAGCTTAGGGGGGGGTGACGGCTACACCTTC.

This clone was seen more than once but under ten times. The V and J genes are TRBV30 and TRBJ2-2, with D possibly TRBD1 on 6 matching bases. The germline CDR1 and CDR2 sequences are GTSNPN and SVGIG (reference sequence). Deletions cut 7 bases from V and 1 base from J, with 16 bases between. The CDR3 is made up of 15 amino acids. The CDR3 DNA is TGTGCCTCCAACCGGGGACAATGGAACACCGGGGAGCTGTTTTTT. The encoded protein is CASNRGQWNTGELFF.

The V and J genes are TRBV12-3 or TRBV12-4 and TRBJ1-1; TRBD1 might be the D (5 bases). This CDR3 comprises 13 residues. V lost 9 bases to trimming and J lost 2 bases, with 13 bases between them. The CDR3 region is CASTRQGNTEAFF. Here the CDR3 DNA reads TGTGCCAGTACGAGGCAGGGCAACACTGAAGCTTTCTTT.

The gene calls are TRBV6-2 or TRBV6-3 and TRBJ2-7; D gene uncertain. Germline assignment: CDR1 MNHEY and CDR2 SVGEGT. Trimming stripped 2 bases from V and 3 bases from J, with 5 bases between. This CDR3 contains 12 residues. Here the CDR3 DNA reads TGTGCCAGCAGTTACGGGGTCTACGAGCAGTACTTC. Translated: CASSYGVYEQYF.

V gene TRBV6-6 combines with J gene TRBJ1-2; 8 bases agree with TRBD1. Germline-derived CDR1 and CDR2 are MNHNY and SVGAGI (reference sequence). Losses at the gene ends were 4 bases for V and 8 bases for J; bases not matched to a gene: 3. The CDR3 length is 12 residues. The CDR3 region has the DNA TGTGCCAGCAGTTTACAGGGGGTGGGCTACACCTTC. Its translation is CASSLQGVGYTF.

The V call is TRBV3-1 (or the pseudogene TRBV3-2), the J call TRBJ2-7; no reliable D call. V was trimmed by 4 bases and J by 0 bases, leaving 7 bases between them. CDR3 length: 13 amino acids. The germline V gene encodes CDR1 LGHDT and CDR2 YNNKEL (reference sequence). The CDR3 DNA sequence: TGTGCCAGCAGCCGTGGAATCTCCTACGAGCAGTACTTC. Translating gives CASSRGISYEQYF.

This clone turned up a few times. The V call is TRBV7-2, the J call TRBJ1-5; D is undetermined. Germline lookup yields CDR1 SGHTA and CDR2 FQGNSA. The CDR3 sequence is 15 residues long. Trimming pared 4 bases from V and 3 bases from J, leaving 13 bases between. CDR3 amino acids: CASSSQHVSNQPQHF. DNA for the CDR3: TGTGCCAGCAGCTCCCAACACGTGTCCAATCAGCCCCAGCATTTT.